This is a list of T cell receptor beta chains from one sample in a study of blood T cell repertoires in COVID-19. Measured with immunoSEQ multiplex PCR; TCRdb has only the in-frame clones, and not every one. The table records approximately 73,000 clones, over 65% of them present only once. The specimen was peripheral blood. The receptors were gathered from a woman in her 70s with acute or convalescent COVID-19. CDR3s include the opening cysteine and the closing phenylalanine or tryptophan. The D gene is left open where the match is weak. Only some rows state a clone size, as once, few, many or a class for expanded clones.

J | length | size | V | D | DNA | CDR3
TRBJ1-2 | 16 | . | TRBV30 | . | TGTGCCTGGAGTGGACGCCCAGGGTCAGCTAACTATGGCTACACCTTC | CAWSGRPGSANYGYTF
TRBJ1-1 | 14 | few | TRBV28 | TRBD1 | TGTGCCAGCAGGGGACAGGGGGCAGTGGCTGAAGCTTTCTTT | CASRGQGAVAEAFF
TRBJ1-4 | 14 | . | TRBV10-3 | TRBD1 | TGTGCCATCAGGCCGGGACAGGGAGGTGAAAAACTGTTTTTT | CAIRPGQGGEKLFF
TRBJ2-2 | 17 | . | TRBV5-6 | TRBD1 | TGTGCCAGCAGCCCGGACAGGGGGACGACGAACACCGGGGAGCTGTTTTTT | CASSPDRGTTNTGELFF
TRBJ2-4 | 14 | . | TRBV5-4 | TRBD1 | TGTGCCAGCAGCTTGGACAGGGGTCAAAACATTCAGTACTTC | CASSLDRGQNIQYF
TRBJ2-5 | 13 | . | TRBV19 | . | TGTGCCAGTAGTATCAGGGGCCAAGAGACCCAGTACTTC | CASSIRGQETQYF
TRBJ1-2 | 13 | . | TRBV4-1 | . | TGCGCCAGCAGCCAGCTAGGAGAGTATGGCTACACCTTC | CASSQLGEYGYTF
TRBJ2-7 | 17 | . | TRBV28 | . | TGTGCCAGCAGTTTATGGGGGTACGTGACAGGTGTCAACGAGCAGTACTTC | CASSLWGYVTGVNEQYF
TRBJ2-1 | 11 | . | TRBV5-4 | . | TGTGCCAGCAGCTTTTCGAGCACCGAGTTCTTC | CASSFSSTEFF
TRBJ1-5 | 15 | . | TRBV6-6 | TRBD1 | TGTGCCAGCAGGACCATGGGACAGGGGGCTCAGCCCCAGCATTTT | CASRTMGQGAQPQHF
TRBJ1-5 | 15 | . | TRBV28 | . | TGTGCCAGCAGTTCCCAGGGAGGAGGCAATCAGCCCCAGCATTTT | CASSSQGGGNQPQHF
TRBJ1-6 | 14 | few | TRBV3-1/TRBV3-2 | TRBD1 | TGTGCCAGCAGGCCGGGACAGGGGGTCTCACCCCTCCACTTT | CASRPGQGVSPLHF
TRBJ1-1 | 14 | . | TRBV27 | TRBD1 | TGTGCCAGCAGTTTTGCAGGGGGAATCACTGAAGCTTTCTTT | CASSFAGGITEAFF
TRBJ2-3 | 15 | once | TRBV11-3 | TRBD2 | TGTGCCAGCAGCCCCGGGACTACCTACACAGATACGCAGTATTTT | CASSPGTTYTDTQYF
TRBJ2-1 | 15 | once | TRBV5-1 | TRBD2 | TGCGCCAGCGAGGGGAGCGGGGGGGTTCCCAATGAGCAGTTCTTC | CASEGSGGVPNEQFF
TRBJ1-1 | 12 | . | TRBV30 | . | TGTGCCTGGAGTGGCGGAAACACTGAAGCTTTCTTT | CAWSGGNTEAFF
TRBJ2-1 | 15 | . | TRBV7-2 | TRBD2 | TGTGCCAGCAGCTCCCCCGAGGTAGCGGGGGACGAGCAGTTCTTC | CASSSPEVAGDEQFF
TRBJ1-5 | 15 | . | TRBV6-5 | TRBD1 | TGTGCCACAAAAATTGGACAGGGGTCCCCACAGCCCCAGCATTTT | CATKIGQGSPQPQHF
TRBJ1-6 | 13 | . | TRBV30 | . | TGTGCCTGGAGCCCTCCGGGGAATTCACCCCTCCACTTT | CAWSPPGNSPLHF
TRBJ1-1 | 14 | once | TRBV7-8 | TRBD1 | TGTGCCAGCAGCAGGGGACAGGGAGAGACTGAAGCTTTCTTT | CASSRGQGETEAFF
TRBJ2-3 | 16 | . | TRBV5-4 | . | TGTGCCAGCAGCTCGCTCTTGCCGACTAGCACAGATACGCAGTATTTT | CASSSLLPTSTDTQYF
TRBJ1-4 | 17 | . | TRBV19 | . | TGTGCCAGTAGTATCGGGCCTATGGGGCAGAGAAATGAAAAACTGTTTTTT | CASSIGPMGQRNEKLFF
TRBJ1-5 | 16 | few | TRBV5-1 | TRBD1 | TGCGCCAGCAGCCCCGGGCAGGGGGATAGCAATCAGCCCCAGCATTTT | CASSPGQGDSNQPQHF
TRBJ2-1 | 12 | . | TRBV29-1 | . | TGCAGCGGGAGACAGGCCTCCCCAATACAGTTCTTC | CSGRQASPIQFF